These 2 T cell receptor beta chains share one sample of origin, sequenced in a study of shared clonotypes between healthy human individuals. Method: immunoSEQ multiplex PCR; TCRdb's copy keeps in-frame clones and lacks some. The sample includes approximately 810,000 clones, around 92% of them seen just once. Naive-designated CD8 cells lacked CD45RO, were positively enriched for CCR7, and omitted terminally differentiated effector memory CD45RA+ cells. Sequenced input: naive CD8+ T cells sorted from blood. The source of these receptors is a young man in good health.

The chain combines TRBV27 with TRBJ2-1; TRBD2 agrees at 8 bases. J gave up 6 bases and V 2 bases, and 9 bases lay outside the gene matches. This CDR3 region has 16 residues. Looked up from germline, CDR1 is MNHEY and CDR2 is SMNVEV (reference sequence). The CDR3 protein is CASSLGSSGVINEQFF. The CDR3 DNA reads as TGTGCCAGCAGTTTAGGTAGTAGCGGGGTTATCAATGAGCAGTTCTTC.

The rearrangement links TRBV4-1 to TRBJ1-1, with D tentatively TRBD1 (5 bases). The CDR3 covers 15 residues. CDR1 and CDR2 from the germline V gene are MGHRA and YSYEKL. V was cut by 6 bases and J by 5 bases, with 19 bases left in between. CDR3 coding DNA: TGCGCCAGCAGTTTAGGTAGTGGGGGAGGGACTGAAGCTTTCTTT. It is translated as CASSLGSGGGTEAFF.